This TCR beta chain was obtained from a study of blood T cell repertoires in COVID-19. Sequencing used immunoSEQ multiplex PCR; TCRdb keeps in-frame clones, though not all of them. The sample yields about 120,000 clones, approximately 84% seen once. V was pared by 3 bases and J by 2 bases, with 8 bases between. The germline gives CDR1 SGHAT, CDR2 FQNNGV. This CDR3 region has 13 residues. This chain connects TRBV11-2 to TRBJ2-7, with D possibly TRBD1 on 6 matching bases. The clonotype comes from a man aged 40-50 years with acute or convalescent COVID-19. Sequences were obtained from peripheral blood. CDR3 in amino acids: CASSLDRPYEQYF. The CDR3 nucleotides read TGTGCCAGCAGCTTGGACAGACCCTACGAGCAGTACTTC. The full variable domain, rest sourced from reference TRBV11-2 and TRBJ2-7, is EAGVAQSPRYKIIEKRQSVAFWCNPISGHATLYWYQQILGQGPKLLIQFQNNGVVDDSQLPKDRFSAERLKGVDSTLKIQPAKLEDSAVYLCASSLDRPYEQYFGPGTRLTVT.